A single sample is the source of the 3 T cell receptor beta chains below, sequenced in a study of cytomegalovirus exposure and HLA in healthy donors. The study ran its PCR with 60 Vbeta and 13 Jbeta primers. Clones were read by immunoSEQ multiplex PCR, and TCRdb kept only the in-frame ones, dropping some. The sample lists approximately 72,000 clones, 60% to 75% occurring once. Sequenced: PBMCs. These receptors originate from a man in his forties or fifties in good health and CMV-seropositive.

The chain joins TRBV7-8 to TRBJ1-2, with 8 bases that match TRBD1. Germline V gives CDR1 SGHVS, CDR2 FQNEAQ. V was pared by 5 bases and J by 8 bases, with 10 bases of the junction left unmatched. This CDR3 is built from 14 residues. DNA for the CDR3: TGTGCCAGCAGCCAAACGGACAGGGTCAAGGGCTACACCTTC. Translated, it gives CASSQTDRVKGYTF.

The rearrangement links TRBV7-6 to TRBJ1-2; D is perhaps TRBD1 (5 bases). Germline CDR1 is SGHVS and CDR2 is FNYEAQ. V was pared by 1 base and J by 8 bases, with 11 bases between. The CDR3 covers 13 residues. The CDR3 region is CASSLVSGYGYTF. In nucleotides, the CDR3 is TGTGCCAGCAGCTTAGTTTCAGGGTACGGCTACACCTTC.

The J gene is TRBJ2-1, the V gene TRBV5-1; the match to TRBD2 covers 10 bases. Per the germline V gene, CDR1 is SGHRS and CDR2 is YFSETQ. The J segment lost 3 bases and the V segment lost 2 bases, leaving 2 bases of the junction unmatched. The CDR3 has 15 residues. CDR3 bases: TGCGCCAGCAGCTTAGCGGGGGGGCGCTACAATGAGCAGTTCTTC. This sequence encodes CASSLAGGRYNEQFF. Together with reference TRBV5-1 and TRBJ2-1, the CDR3 gives the full variable domain: KAGVTQTPRYLIKTRGQQVTLSCSPISGHRSVSWYQQTPGQGLQFLFEYFSETQRNKGNFPGRFSGRQFSNSRSEMNVSTLELGDSALYLCASSLAGGRYNEQFFGPGTRLTVL.